The clone carrying this T cell receptor beta chain has only one observation. Trimming removed 4 bases from V and 8 bases from J; junction bases left unmatched: 8. In germline, CDR1 is SGHDN, CDR2 FVKESK. This CDR3 is 15 amino acids long. The table came from immunoSEQ multiplex PCR; TCRdb's copy has only in-frame clones and leaves some out. The sample lists 20,000 to 25,000 clones, 80% to 90% occurring once. This sample stems from a study of T cell changes during pregnancy in multiple sclerosis. This sample comprised CD8+ T cells from peripheral blood mononuclear cells, obtained in the first trimester of pregnancy. The sequence was collected from a female donor with multiple sclerosis, enrolled in a pregnancy study. The chain has TRBV14 and TRBJ1-4; TRBD1 matches 9 bases. CDR3 sequence (DNA): TGTGCCAGCAGCCGCACAGGGGGCGATGGGGAAAAACTGTTTTTT. It specifies CASSRTGGDGEKLFF.